Listed below are T cell receptor beta chains from one sample, sequenced in a study of identical twins. Each CDR3 protein gets one entry after TCRdb re-called the 5' RACE reads with MiXCR. The repertoire holds under 300,000 distinct CDR3 sequences, with roughly an eighth as singletons. The sample was also linked to a second study, of yellow fever vaccine responses in identical twins.

Material: memory (CD45RO+) T cells sorted from blood. These receptors originate from a woman under 30 in good health. Both conserved end residues are part of each CDR3. The D gene is left open where the match is weak. A clone size is listed for some rows: how often the clone was seen (once, few, many), or a class if it is expanded.

j_call	v_call	d_call	clone_size	cdr3_nt	cdr3_aa
TRBJ2-1	TRBV19	NA	few	TGTGCCAGTAGTATATCTAGCAACAATGAGCAGTTCTTC	CASSISSNNEQFF
TRBJ2-2	TRBV5-1	TRBD1	NA	TGCGCCAGCAGCTCCGCTTCTCGACAGGGAAGAACCGGGGAGCTGTTTTTT	CASSSASRQGRTGELFF
TRBJ2-5	TRBV20-1	TRBD2	NA	TGCAGTCTCGAGGTGGGAGGGCAAGAGACCCAGTACTTC	CSLEVGGQETQYF
TRBJ1-5	TRBV5-6	NA	few	TGTGCCAGCAGCAACAGGAGAGGCAATCAGCCCCAGCATTTT	CASSNRRGNQPQHF
TRBJ2-1	TRBV4-3	TRBD2	once	TGCGCCAGCAGCGGAAAAGCGGGAGATGGCAATGAGCAGTTCTTC	CASSGKAGDGNEQFF
TRBJ2-5	TRBV11-2	TRBD1	few	TGTGCCAGCAGGAGACAGGGAACGGAGACCCAGTACTTC	CASRRQGTETQYF
TRBJ2-6	TRBV28	NA	few	TGTGCCAGCAGTTCTTCCCTCTCTGGGGCCAACGTCCTGACTTTC	CASSSSLSGANVLTF
TRBJ2-7	TRBV2	NA	many	TGTGCCAGCAGTATTCGTCTGCAGACGTACGAGCAGTACTTC	CASSIRLQTYEQYF
TRBJ2-2	TRBV11-2	NA	NA	TGTGCCAGCAGTTCTATCCCAGTAGCGAACACCGGGGAGCTGTTTTTT	CASSSIPVANTGELFF
TRBJ2-7	TRBV5-5	NA	many	TGTGCCAGCAGCTTGAAGGCTGCAACGGGGGAGCAGTACTTC	CASSLKAATGEQYF
TRBJ2-1	TRBV5-1	NA	many	TGCGCCAGCAGCTTAAACCCCCGAGAAGACAATGAGCAGTTCTTC	CASSLNPREDNEQFF
TRBJ2-3	TRBV28	TRBD2	NA	TGTGCCAGCACCCCGACTAGCGGGATAGGTCCAGATACGCAGTATTTT	CASTPTSGIGPDTQYF
TRBJ2-5	TRBV7-6	NA	few	TGTGCCAGCAGCCTTGGAAACCTTGCCCAAGAGACCCAGTACTTC	CASSLGNLAQETQYF
TRBJ2-1	TRBV12-3/TRBV12-4	TRBD2	NA	TGTGCCAGCAGGCTAGGGGTTATGGCGGGGGGCCACCTCTCCTACAATGAGCAGTTCTTC	CASRLGVMAGGHLSYNEQFF
TRBJ2-2	TRBV7-2	NA	NA	TGTGCCAGCAGCTTAGATAGGCAGGGGAAGGCCGGGGAGCTGTTTTTT	CASSLDRQGKAGELFF
TRBJ2-7	TRBV20-1	TRBD2	NA	TGCTTTGCTAGACTAGCGGGGGGGATCGGGTACGAGCAGTACTTC	CFARLAGGIGYEQYF
TRBJ2-7	TRBV7-2	NA	many	TGTGCCAGCAGCTTAATGAGTAAAGAGCAGTACTTC	CASSLMSKEQYF
TRBJ2-3	TRBV20-1	TRBD2	NA	TGCAGTGAGAGGGACTACCACACAGATACGCAGTATTTT	CSERDYHTDTQYF
TRBJ1-2	TRBV7-2	NA	NA	TGTGCCAGCAGCTTAGTCAGGGATATAAGCTATGGCTACACCTTC	CASSLVRDISYGYTF
TRBJ2-1	TRBV24-1	TRBD1	many	TGTGCCACCAGTGATGGCGGACAGGGGGACGATGAGCAGTTCTTC	CATSDGGQGDDEQFF
TRBJ2-7	TRBV5-5	NA	NA	TGTGCCAGCAGCTTCCGGGGCCGCGCCCACGAGCAGTACTTC	CASSFRGRAHEQYF
TRBJ2-1	TRBV7-2	NA	NA	TGTGCCAGCAGCTTAGAACCGACACTTTACAATGAGCAGTTCTTC	CASSLEPTLYNEQFF
TRBJ2-2	TRBV7-9	NA	few	TGTGCCAGCAATCTCGGCACCGGGGAGCTGTTTTTT	CASNLGTGELFF
TRBJ1-5	TRBV3-1	NA	few	TGTGCCAGCAGCCAAGATGGAGGGTATCAGCCCCAGCATTTT	CASSQDGGYQPQHF
TRBJ2-5	TRBV20-1	NA	NA	TGCAGTGCTCTGCGGGACAGAATAGAGACCCAGTACTTC	CSALRDRIETQYF
TRBJ2-3	TRBV5-1	TRBD2	few	TGCGCCAGCAGGACTAGCGGGGCCGCAGATACGCAGTATTTT	CASRTSGAADTQYF
TRBJ2-5	TRBV7-6	NA	few	TGTGCCAGCAGCCCTGCTAATGGGTGGAGGGAGACCCAGTACTTC	CASSPANGWRETQYF
TRBJ2-3	TRBV20-1	TRBD1	few	TGCAGTGCCCCCCGGGACAGGGGTACAGATACGCAGTATTTT	CSAPRDRGTDTQYF
TRBJ2-7	TRBV3-1	TRBD1	few	TGTGCCAGCAGGAGGGGGACAGGGGGGTTCTACGAGCAGTACTTC	CASRRGTGGFYEQYF
TRBJ1-4	TRBV21-1	NA	few	TGTGCCAGCAGCCCTTCGGCAGGGGCTAATGAAAAACTGTTTTTT	CASSPSAGANEKLFF
TRBJ2-7	TRBV7-9	NA	many	TGTGCCAGCAGCTTATGGGGAGAGCAGTACTTC	CASSLWGEQYF
TRBJ2-5	TRBV29-1	NA	NA	TGCAGCGTTGGAAGGGTTAGGGATCCGGAGACCCAGTACTTC	CSVGRVRDPETQYF
TRBJ2-7	TRBV27	NA	few	TGTGCCAGCAGCCGAGCGTCTAGCGAGAACGAGCAGTACTTC	CASSRASSENEQYF
TRBJ2-1	TRBV20-1	NA	many	TGCAGTGCTAGAGAGGGTGGAACCAGGCAGTTCTTC	CSAREGGTRQFF
TRBJ2-1	TRBV4-3	NA	few	TGCGCCAGCAGCCAGCTAGCTGACTACAATGAGCAGTTCTTC	CASSQLADYNEQFF
TRBJ1-1	TRBV5-1	TRBD1	few	TGCGCCAGCAGCTTGGCCGGGACAGGGTCGAACACTGAAGCTTTCTTT	CASSLAGTGSNTEAFF
TRBJ2-7	TRBV20-1	NA	few	TGCAGTGCTAGAGATCTTCGGGGGTGGGGGCAGTACTTC	CSARDLRGWGQYF
TRBJ2-7	TRBV7-2	TRBD2	NA	TGTGCCAGCAGCTCCGGGGGGGTCTACGAGCAGTACTTC	CASSSGGVYEQYF
TRBJ2-5	TRBV5-1	NA	few	TGCGCCAGCAGCTTGGAGAGTTTCCAAGAGACCCAGTACTTC	CASSLESFQETQYF
TRBJ1-5	TRBV12-3/TRBV12-4	NA	many	TGTGCCAGCAGTTCGGCACTATTACAGCCCCAGCATTTT	CASSSALLQPQHF
TRBJ2-7	TRBV7-2	NA	many	TGTGCCAGCAGCTTAGCACCCGCTTTGGGATACGAGCAGTACTTC	CASSLAPALGYEQYF
TRBJ1-6	TRBV4-1	TRBD1	many	TGCGCCAGCAGCTACGGACAGGAGGGAATTTCACCCCTCCACTTT	CASSYGQEGISPLHF